This T cell receptor beta chain was profiled in a study of T cell repertoires in cytomegalovirus infection. The overall study: Public TCR beta signatures provided an indication of both CMV infection and a matching HLA type. Findings and caveats of the study: Cumulative public TCR beta family frequency identified carriers of CMV plus the relevant HLA. The ex vivo response was dominated by HLA-C-restricted CMV-specific TCR beta clonotypes.

TCRdb recomputed calls from the reads with MiXCR, one row per CDR3 protein. Of some 70,000 distinct CDR3 sequences in the sample, around 21% were seen once. V was clipped by 4 bases and J by 2 bases, with 8 bases between them. The CDR3 has 13 amino acids. The V gene's germline CDR1 is MGHRA and CDR2 YSYEKL. Note on this clonotype: Antigen: not known.

The specimen was PBMCs, sequenced either directly or after in vitro stimulation (not recorded which). The receptor was isolated from a human donor in good health (CMV status not recorded). Some clones in this sample may be carry-over from other donors' samples. This chain joins TRBV4-1 and TRBJ2-5; D is possibly TRBD1 (6 bases). The CDR3 sequence: CASSRQEQETQYF. Written as DNA, the CDR3 is TGCGCCAGCAGCCGACAGGAGCAAGAGACCCAGTACTTC.